This TCR beta chain was identified in a study of blood T cell repertoires in COVID-19. Study as a whole: From T cells, B-cell-depleted T cells, or PBMCs came the material, which was cDNA or gDNA.

The CDR3 extends over 18 amino acids. V lost 5 bases, J lost 3 bases, and 13 bases stayed unmatched. In germline, CDR1 is MDHEN, CDR2 SYDVKM. Per the study methods: Using reference gene primer amplification, nucleated cell counts were estimated. Profiled with immunoSEQ multiplex PCR; TCRdb holds only in-frame clones, not every one. The V and J calls and clone size come from that table; D and trimming were worked out from the DNA. This sample has approximately 110,000 clones; approximately 85% occur once, and the top ten carry less than 3.5%. Sequencing used peripheral blood. This sequence was found in a woman aged 80 or over with COVID-19, enrolled during active disease. The chain joins TRBV28 to TRBJ2-7; 13 positions match TRBD2. The CDR3 region has the DNA TGTGCCAGCAGTCCGGCAAGACTAGCGGGAGGAACAAGCTACGAGCAGTACTTC. This gives the protein CASSPARLAGGTSYEQYF.